The 13 T cell receptor beta chains below all came from one sample that was sequenced in a study of control samples from healthy donors and cancer patients. Measured with immunoSEQ multiplex PCR; TCRdb has only the in-frame clones, and not every one. This table holds 28,000 or so clones, 82% found once. Sequencing was done on a sample of PBMCs. These receptors were obtained from a man aged 55 to 70 with colorectal cancer.

This chain links TRBV30 with TRBJ2-1; D remains ambiguous. The V and J ends lost 0 bases and 5 bases respectively, with 8 bases between them. The CDR3 consists of 13 residues. CDR1 GTSNPN and CDR2 SVGIG come from the germline V gene (reference sequence). The CDR3 DNA is TGTGCCTGGAGTGTAAACAGTGACAATGAGCAGTTCTTC. Protein sequence: CAWSVNSDNEQFF.

J is TRBJ1-1 and V is TRBV3-1 (or the pseudogene TRBV3-2); D ambiguous. The germline gives CDR1 LGHDT, CDR2 YNNKEL (reference sequence). V dropped 1 base and J dropped 4 bases, with 7 bases sitting between them. The CDR3 is made up of 13 amino acids. DNA for the CDR3: TGTGCCAGCAGCCAAGGTCAGATCACTGAAGCTTTCTTT. Its protein is CASSQGQITEAFF.

By sample share, this clone is medium-sized. The rearrangement uses TRBV5-8 and TRBJ1-2; possible D gene TRBD1, 6 bases. The V end was cut by 0 bases, the J end by 4 bases, with 16 bases between. The CDR3 runs to 16 residues. In germline, CDR1 is SGHTS, CDR2 YDEGEE. The CDR3 DNA is TGTGCCAGCAGCTTGGGATCGGGGGCGGTCGTCTATGGCTACACCTTC. The encoded protein is CASSLGSGAVVYGYTF. The full variable domain, in which reference TRBV5-8 and TRBJ1-2 provide the parts outside the CDR3, is EAGVTQSPTHLIKTRGQQATLRCSPISGHTSVYWYQQALGLGLQFLLWYDEGEERNRGNFPPRFSGRQFPNYSSELNVNALELEDSALYLCASSLGSGAVVYGYTFGSGTRLTVV.

The chain is built from TRBV6-5 and TRBJ1-4; TRBD1 agrees at 9 bases. The V segment lost 5 bases and the J segment 8 bases; nucleotides outside the gene matches: 6. CDR1 and CDR2 (germline): MNHEY, SVGAGI. This CDR3 region has 14 residues. CDR3 sequence reads: CASSQRGTGEKLFF. The CDR3 coding sequence is TGTGCCAGCAGTCAGAGGGGGACAGGGGAAAAACTGTTTTTT.

The chain links TRBV12-3 or TRBV12-4 to TRBJ1-2; perhaps TRBD1 as D (5 bases). V dropped 5 bases and J dropped 8 bases, with 15 bases sitting between them. This CDR3 is 13 amino acids long. CDR3 nucleotide sequence: TGTGCCAGCAGTACACGGGGGTCTCGGGGCTACACCTTC. Amino acid sequence: CASSTRGSRGYTF.

The chain has TRBV7-2 and TRBJ2-1; the match to TRBD2 covers 12 bases. The germline V gene encodes CDR1 SGHTA and CDR2 FQGNSA. V lost 5 bases and J lost 7; bases outside the gene matches: 6. This CDR3 has 15 residues. CDR3: CASSLRLAGENEQFF. For the CDR3, the DNA is TGTGCCAGCAGCCTCAGACTAGCGGGGGAAAATGAGCAGTTCTTC.

This clone is judged medium-sized. This chain uses TRBV12-3 or TRBV12-4 with TRBJ1-4; 7 positions match TRBD1. The CDR3 spans 12 residues. The V and J ends lost 6 bases and 7 bases, in that order; junction bases with no gene match: 2. The CDR3 here is CASSWTGEKLFF. The CDR3 bases are TGTGCCAGCAGCTGGACAGGTGAAAAACTGTTTTTT.

This chain connects TRBV3-1 (or the pseudogene TRBV3-2) to TRBJ1-6; D gene unclear. The CDR3 covers 16 residues. CDR1 and CDR2 (germline): LGHDT, YNNKEL (reference sequence). The V end was cut by 0 bases, the J end by 8 bases, with 14 bases between. The CDR3 DNA sequence: TGTGCCAGCAGCCAAGACCCACAGCAGTGGGATTCACCCCTCCACTTT. This gives the protein CASSQDPQQWDSPLHF.

The J gene is TRBJ2-3, the V gene TRBV11-2; D remains unclear. Germline CDR1 and CDR2: SGHAT and FQNNGV. V was cut by 3 bases and J by 4 bases, with 14 bases left in between. The CDR3 spans 15 residues. DNA of the CDR3: TGTGCCAGCAGCTTTTCTGGCATGGGCGCAGATACGCAGTATTTT. This sequence encodes CASSFSGMGADTQYF.

A few counts support this clone. J is TRBJ1-4 and V is TRBV4-1; the D gene is possibly TRBD1 (5 bases). The germline CDR1 and CDR2 sequences are MGHRA and YSYEKL. V lost 4 bases and J lost 3, with 15 bases in between. The CDR3 totals 16 residues. The CDR3 loop reads CASSPMVRQSNEKLFF. The CDR3 bases are TGCGCCAGCAGCCCCATGGTGAGACAGTCTAATGAAAAACTGTTTTTT.

This chain uses TRBV5-6 with TRBJ2-3; no reliable D call. V lost 1 base and J 6 bases, leaving 9 bases between the germline ends. The CDR3 consists of 13 residues. Germline CDR1 and CDR2: SGHDT and YYEEEE. The CDR3 nucleotides are TGTGCCAGCAGCTTGCCCTCCGGGGATACGCAGTATTTT. Its protein is CASSLPSGDTQYF.

The J gene is TRBJ1-2, the V gene TRBV6-1; D unresolved. In germline, CDR1 is MNHNS, CDR2 SASEGT. V lost 5 bases and J lost 4, with 11 bases in between. CDR3 length equals 13 residues. The DNA of the CDR3 is TGTGCCAGCAGTTGGAACATTGGCTATGGCTACACCTTC. It translates to CASSWNIGYGYTF.

The chain links TRBV23-1 to TRBJ1-2, with D uncertain. TRBV23-1 has ORF status, its function being uncertain. V lost 0 bases to trimming and J lost 4 bases, with 6 bases between them. The CDR3 runs to 13 residues. The CDR3 protein is CASSQSWVYGYTF. Here the CDR3 DNA reads TGCGCCAGCAGTCAATCGTGGGTCTATGGCTACACCTTC.